This T cell receptor (beta chain) was recovered during a study of shared clonotypes between healthy human individuals. Germline CDR1 is SGHKS and CDR2 is YYEKEE (reference sequence). Trimming pared 4 bases from V and 11 bases from J, leaving 15 bases between. This CDR3 has 12 amino acids. Several immunoSEQ plates held equal portions of the genomic DNA taken from each subset. Some clones are missing from TCRdb's copy, which holds only in-frame ones; the method was immunoSEQ multiplex PCR. This sample carries over a million clones, around 75% of them seen once, and the ten largest clones take approximately 1.5%.

The sequenced material came from memory CD4+ T cells sorted from blood. Subset reported: CD45RA-negative fraction. The chain is built from TRBV5-5 and TRBJ1-1, with D perhaps matching TRBD1 (5 bases). This clonotype was obtained from a man aged 18-30 years in good health. CDR3 in DNA: TGTGCCAGCAGCGCCAGGGAGGGGTCGGCTTTCTTT. Amino acid sequence: CASSAREGSAFF.